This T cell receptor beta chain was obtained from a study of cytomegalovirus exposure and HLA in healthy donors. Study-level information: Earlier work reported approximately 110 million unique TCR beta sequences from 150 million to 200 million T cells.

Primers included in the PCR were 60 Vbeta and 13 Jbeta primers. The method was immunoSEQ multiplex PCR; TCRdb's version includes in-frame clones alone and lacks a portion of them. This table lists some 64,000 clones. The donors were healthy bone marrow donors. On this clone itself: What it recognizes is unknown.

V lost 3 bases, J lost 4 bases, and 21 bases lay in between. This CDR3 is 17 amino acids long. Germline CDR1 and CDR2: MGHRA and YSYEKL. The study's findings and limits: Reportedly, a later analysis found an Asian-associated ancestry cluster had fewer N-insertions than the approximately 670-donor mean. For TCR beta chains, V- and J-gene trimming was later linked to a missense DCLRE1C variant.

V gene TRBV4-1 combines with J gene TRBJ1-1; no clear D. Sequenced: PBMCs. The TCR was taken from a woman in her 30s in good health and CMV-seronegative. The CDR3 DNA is TGCGCCAGCAGCCAGACTCCATTCCCCAGAGGGATCACTGAAGCTTTCTTT. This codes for CASSQTPFPRGITEAFF.